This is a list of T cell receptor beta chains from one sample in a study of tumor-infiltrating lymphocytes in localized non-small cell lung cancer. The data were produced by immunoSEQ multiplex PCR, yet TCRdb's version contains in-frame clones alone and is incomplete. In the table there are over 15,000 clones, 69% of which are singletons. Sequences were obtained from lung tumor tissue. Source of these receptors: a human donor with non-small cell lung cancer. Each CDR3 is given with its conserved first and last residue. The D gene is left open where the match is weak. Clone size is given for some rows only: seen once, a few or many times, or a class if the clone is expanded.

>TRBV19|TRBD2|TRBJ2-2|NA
TGTGCCAGTAGCAGCCGTAGCGGGAGTGGAACCGGGGAGCTGTTTTTT
CASSSRSGSGTGELFF
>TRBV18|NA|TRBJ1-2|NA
TGTGCCAGCTCAAGAGGGGGTTCCTATGGCTACACCTTC
CASSRGGSYGYTF
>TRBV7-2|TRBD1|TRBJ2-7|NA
TGTGCCAGCAGCCTCAACCTGGGGACAGGCTACGAGCAGTACTTC
CASSLNLGTGYEQYF
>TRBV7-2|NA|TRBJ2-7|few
TGTGCCAGCAGCTTAGTTGGGGGAGAGCGGTACGAGCAGTACTTC
CASSLVGGERYEQYF
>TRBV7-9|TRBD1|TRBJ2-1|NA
TGTGCCAGCAGCCCCCCCGGGACAGGGGGCAATGAGCAGTTCTTC
CASSPPGTGGNEQFF
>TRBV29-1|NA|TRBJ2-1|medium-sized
TGCAGCGTTGAAGATAGGGGTCCTCTTGAGCAGTTCTTC
CSVEDRGPLEQFF
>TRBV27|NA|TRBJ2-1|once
TGTGCCAGCAGTTTCAAAGAGCTATACAATGAGCAGTTCTTC
CASSFKELYNEQFF
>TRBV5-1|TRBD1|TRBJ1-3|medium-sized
TGCGCCAGCAGCCTGGGACAGTCAAACTCTGGAAACACCATATATTTT
CASSLGQSNSGNTIYF
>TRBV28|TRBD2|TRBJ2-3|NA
TGTGCCAGCTTGGCGAGCGGGGGCACAGATACGCAGTATTTT
CASLASGGTDTQYF
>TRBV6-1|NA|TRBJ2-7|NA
TGTGCCAGCAGATCAGGAGGGGTAAGGGGCGAGCAGTACTTC
CASRSGGVRGEQYF
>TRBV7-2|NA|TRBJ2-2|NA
TGTGCCAGCCGGACGGTGAACACCGGGGAGCTGTTTTTT
CASRTVNTGELFF
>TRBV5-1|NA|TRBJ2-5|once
TGCGCCAGCAGCTTGGGAAGCCTACAAGAGACCCAGTACTTC
CASSLGSLQETQYF
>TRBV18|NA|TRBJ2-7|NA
TGTGCCAGCTCACCACAGGGAGTGGCCTACGAGCAGTACTTC
CASSPQGVAYEQYF
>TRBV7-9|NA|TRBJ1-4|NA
TGTGCCAGCAGCTTAATTCAGACTAATGAAAAACTGTTTTTT
CASSLIQTNEKLFF
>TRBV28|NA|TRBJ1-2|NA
TGTGCCAGCTCCCTGGTAGGGCCGGGGGGCTACACCTTC
CASSLVGPGGYTF
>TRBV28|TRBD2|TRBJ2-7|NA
TGTGCCAGCAGGCCTCCTCTAGCGGGGACCTACGAGCAGTACTTC
CASRPPLAGTYEQYF
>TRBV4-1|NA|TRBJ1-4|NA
TGCGCCAGCAGCCAAGATTCGTGGGGGCGAACTAATGAAAAACTGTTTTTT
CASSQDSWGRTNEKLFF
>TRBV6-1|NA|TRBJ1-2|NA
TGTGCCAGCAGTGAAGCGCTCTCGGCTAACTATGGCTACACCTTC
CASSEALSANYGYTF
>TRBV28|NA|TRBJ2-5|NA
TGTGCCAGCAGTTCCCCCCCCAAGGGAGAGACCCAGTACTTC
CASSSPPKGETQYF
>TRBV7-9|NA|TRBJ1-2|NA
TGTGCCAGCAGCTTAGTTGAACAGGTACATGGCTACACCTTC
CASSLVEQVHGYTF
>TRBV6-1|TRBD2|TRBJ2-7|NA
TGTGCCACCCTGGGAGGGGTGGGGTTGTACGAGCAGTACTTC
CATLGGVGLYEQYF
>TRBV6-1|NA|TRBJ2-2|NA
TGTGCCAGCATCTCCAGTGCCAGGGAGCTGTTTTTT
CASISSARELFF
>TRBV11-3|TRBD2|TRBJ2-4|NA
TGTGCCAGCAGCCCGGGAGGGACTTCGAGTGGAAACATTCAGTACTTC
CASSPGGTSSGNIQYF
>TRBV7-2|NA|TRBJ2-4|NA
TGTGCCAGCAGCTTTTCCCAGACCAAAAACATTCAGTACTTC
CASSFSQTKNIQYF
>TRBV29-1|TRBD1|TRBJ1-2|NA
TGCAGCGTCCCGACAGGGAACTATGGCTACACCTTC
CSVPTGNYGYTF
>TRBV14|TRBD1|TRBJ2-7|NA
TGTGCCAGCAGCCAATCGGGGACAGGGACCTACGAGCAGTACTTC
CASSQSGTGTYEQYF
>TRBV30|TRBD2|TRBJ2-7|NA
TGTGCCTGGAGTGTACTAGCGGGGGGCGAGCAGTACTTC
CAWSVLAGGEQYF
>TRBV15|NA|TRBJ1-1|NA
TGTGCCACCAGCAGAGGCAGGTACAGGAACACTGAAGCTTTCTTT
CATSRGRYRNTEAFF
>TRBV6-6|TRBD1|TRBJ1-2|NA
TGTGCCAGCACCTCCAGGGGGCTCGATGGCTACACCTTC
CASTSRGLDGYTF
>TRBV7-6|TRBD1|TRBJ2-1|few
TGTGCCAGCACGCAGTCCGGGACAGGGGGCGATGAGCAGTTCTTC
CASTQSGTGGDEQFF
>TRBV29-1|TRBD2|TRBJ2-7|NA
TGCAGCGTAGGCGGGAGTTACGAGCAGTACTTC
CSVGGSYEQYF
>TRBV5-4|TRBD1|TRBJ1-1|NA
TGTGCTGAGGGGGACAGGGGGGTGAACACTGAAGCTTTCTTT
CAEGDRGVNTEAFF
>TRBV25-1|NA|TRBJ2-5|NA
TGTGCCAGCACCGTAATGGGGGGAGAAGTGGAGACCCAGTACTTC
CASTVMGGEVETQYF
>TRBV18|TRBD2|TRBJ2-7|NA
TGTGCCAGCTCATCGACTAGCGTGTTCTCCTACGAGCAGTACTTC
CASSSTSVFSYEQYF
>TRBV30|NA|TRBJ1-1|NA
TGTGCCTGGAGTGGGCTACGTTGGGGGTGGACTGAAGCTTTCTTT
CAWSGLRWGWTEAFF
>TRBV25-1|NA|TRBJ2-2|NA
TGTGCCAGCAGTGATTATATTTACACCGGGGAGCTGTTTTTT
CASSDYIYTGELFF
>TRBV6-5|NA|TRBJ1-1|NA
TGTGCCAGCAGTTACACCCACGGCACTGAAGCTTTCTTT
CASSYTHGTEAFF
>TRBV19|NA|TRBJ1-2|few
TGTGCCAGTAGACAGGGCGAAACTGGCTACACCTTC
CASRQGETGYTF
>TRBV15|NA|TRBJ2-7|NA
TGTGCCACCAGCAGAGGAGGGAACTACGAGCAGTACTTC
CATSRGGNYEQYF
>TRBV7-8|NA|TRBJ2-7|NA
TGTGCCAGCAGCCAAGAGCGATTGGGGGCCGACGAGCAGTACTTC
CASSQERLGADEQYF
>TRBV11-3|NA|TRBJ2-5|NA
TGTGCCAGCAGCGTCGGGGAGACCCAGTACTTC
CASSVGETQYF
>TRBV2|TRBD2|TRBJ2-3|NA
TGTGCCAGCAGTCCCGGGACTAGGACTAGCACAGATACGCAGTATTTT
CASSPGTRTSTDTQYF
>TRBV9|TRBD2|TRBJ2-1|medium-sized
TGTGCCAGCAGCCCGGGGGGACTCCATAGCTCCTACAATGAGCAGTTCTTC
CASSPGGLHSSYNEQFF
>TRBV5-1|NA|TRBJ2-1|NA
TGCGCCAGCAGCTACACACGAGGTGTGCCAGGGAATGAGCAGTTCTTC
CASSYTRGVPGNEQFF
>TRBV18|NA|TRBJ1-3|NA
TGTGCCAGCTCACCCGACTCTGGAAACACCATATATTTT
CASSPDSGNTIYF
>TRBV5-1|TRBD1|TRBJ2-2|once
TGCGCCAGCACAAACAGGGGGCGGGCCGGGGAGCTGTTTTTT
CASTNRGRAGELFF
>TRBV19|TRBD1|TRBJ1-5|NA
TGTGCCAGTACCGGGACAGGGGGCAATCAGCCCCAGCATTTT
CASTGTGGNQPQHF
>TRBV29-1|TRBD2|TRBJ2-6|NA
TGCAGCGTGGAGGGAGGGGCGCTCTCTGGGGCCAACGTCCTGACTTTC
CSVEGGALSGANVLTF
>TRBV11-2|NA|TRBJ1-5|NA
TGTGCCAGCAGCGTGGACAGTGGGAATCAGCCCCAGCATTTT
CASSVDSGNQPQHF
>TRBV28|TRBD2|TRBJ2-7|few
TGTGCCAGCAGAGCTACTAGCGGGAGGTTCTACGAGCAGTACTTC
CASRATSGRFYEQYF
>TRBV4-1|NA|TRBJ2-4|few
TGCGCCAGCAGCCAAGATATAAGCCCTCTAGGCATTCAGTACTTC
CASSQDISPLGIQYF